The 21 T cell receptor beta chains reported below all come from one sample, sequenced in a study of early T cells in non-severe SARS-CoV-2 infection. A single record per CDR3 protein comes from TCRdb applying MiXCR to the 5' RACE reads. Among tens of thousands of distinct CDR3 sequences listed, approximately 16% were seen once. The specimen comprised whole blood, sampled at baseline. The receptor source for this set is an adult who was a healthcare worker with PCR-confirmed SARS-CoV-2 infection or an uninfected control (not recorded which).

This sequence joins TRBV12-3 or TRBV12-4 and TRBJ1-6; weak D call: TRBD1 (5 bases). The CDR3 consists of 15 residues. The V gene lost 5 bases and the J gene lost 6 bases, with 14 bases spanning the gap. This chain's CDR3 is CASSLTGRPNSPLHF. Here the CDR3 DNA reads TGTGCCAGCAGTCTAACGGGACGACCTAATTCACCCCTCCACTTT.

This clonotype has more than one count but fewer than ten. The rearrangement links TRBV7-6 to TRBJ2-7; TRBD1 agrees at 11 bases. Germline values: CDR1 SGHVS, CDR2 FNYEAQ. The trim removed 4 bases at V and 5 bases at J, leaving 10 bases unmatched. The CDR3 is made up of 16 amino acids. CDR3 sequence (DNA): TGTGCCAGCAGCTCCCGAATGGACAGGGGGCGCCACGAGCAGTACTTC. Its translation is CASSSRMDRGRHEQYF.

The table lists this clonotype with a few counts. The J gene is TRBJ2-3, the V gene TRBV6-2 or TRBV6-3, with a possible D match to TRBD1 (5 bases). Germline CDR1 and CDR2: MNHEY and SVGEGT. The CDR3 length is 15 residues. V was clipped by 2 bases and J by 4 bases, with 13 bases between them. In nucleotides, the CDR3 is TGTGCCAGCAGTTACGACGGCAGGGCGCCAGATACGCAGTATTTT. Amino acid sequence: CASSYDGRAPDTQYF.

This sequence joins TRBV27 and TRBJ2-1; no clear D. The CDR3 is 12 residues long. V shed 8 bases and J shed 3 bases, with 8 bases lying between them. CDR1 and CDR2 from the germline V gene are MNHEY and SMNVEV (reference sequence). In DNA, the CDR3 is TGTGCCAGCGGACCCCGCTACAATGAGCAGTTCTTC. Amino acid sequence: CASGPRYNEQFF.

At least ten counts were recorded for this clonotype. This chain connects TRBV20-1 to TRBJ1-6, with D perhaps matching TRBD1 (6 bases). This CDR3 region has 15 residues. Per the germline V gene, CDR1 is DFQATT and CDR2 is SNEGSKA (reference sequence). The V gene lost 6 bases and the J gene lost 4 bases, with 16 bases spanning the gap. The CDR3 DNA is TGCAGTGCCACCGAGAGGACAGAATATAATTCACCCCTCCACTTT. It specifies CSATERTEYNSPLHF.

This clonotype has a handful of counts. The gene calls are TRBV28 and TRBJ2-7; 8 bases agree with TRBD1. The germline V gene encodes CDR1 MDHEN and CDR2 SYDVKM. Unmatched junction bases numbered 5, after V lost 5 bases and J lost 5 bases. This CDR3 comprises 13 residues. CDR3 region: CASSIQTGDEQYF. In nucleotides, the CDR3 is TGTGCCAGCAGTATCCAGACAGGGGACGAGCAGTACTTC.

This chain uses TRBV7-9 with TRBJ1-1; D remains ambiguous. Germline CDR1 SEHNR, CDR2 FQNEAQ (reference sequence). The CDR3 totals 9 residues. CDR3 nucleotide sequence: TGTGCTTTGAACACTGAAGCTTTCTTT. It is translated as CALNTEAFF.

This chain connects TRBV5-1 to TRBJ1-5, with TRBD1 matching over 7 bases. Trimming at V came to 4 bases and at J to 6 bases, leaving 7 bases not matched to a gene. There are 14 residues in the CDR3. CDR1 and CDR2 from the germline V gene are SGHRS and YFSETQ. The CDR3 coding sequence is TGCGCCAGCAGCCCAGGACAGGAGAGTCAGCCCCAGCATTTT. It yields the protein CASSPGQESQPQHF.

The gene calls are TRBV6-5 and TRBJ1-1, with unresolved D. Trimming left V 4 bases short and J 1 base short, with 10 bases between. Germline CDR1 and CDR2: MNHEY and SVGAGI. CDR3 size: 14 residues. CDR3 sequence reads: CASSSPGENTEAFF. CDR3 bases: TGTGCCAGCAGTTCGCCAGGAGAGAACACTGAAGCTTTCTTT.

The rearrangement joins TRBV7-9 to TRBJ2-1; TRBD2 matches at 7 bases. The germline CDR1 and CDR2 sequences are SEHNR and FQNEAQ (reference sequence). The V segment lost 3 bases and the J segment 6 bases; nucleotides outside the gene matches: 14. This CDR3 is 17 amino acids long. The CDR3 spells CASSFVTLAEPPNEQFF. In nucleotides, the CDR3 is TGTGCCAGCAGCTTTGTAACTCTAGCGGAACCACCCAATGAGCAGTTCTTC. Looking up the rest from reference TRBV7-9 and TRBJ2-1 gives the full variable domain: DTGVSQNPRHKITKRGQNVTFRCDPISEHNRLYWYRQTLGQGPEFLTYFQNEAQLEKSRLLSDRFSAERPKGSFSTLEIQRTEQGDSAMYLCASSFVTLAEPPNEQFFGPGTRLTVL.

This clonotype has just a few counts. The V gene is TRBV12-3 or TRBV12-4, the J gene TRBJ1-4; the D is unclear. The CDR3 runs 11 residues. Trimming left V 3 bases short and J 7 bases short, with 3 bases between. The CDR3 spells CASSFREKLFF. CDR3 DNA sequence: TGTGCCAGCAGTTTCCGTGAAAAACTGTTTTTT.

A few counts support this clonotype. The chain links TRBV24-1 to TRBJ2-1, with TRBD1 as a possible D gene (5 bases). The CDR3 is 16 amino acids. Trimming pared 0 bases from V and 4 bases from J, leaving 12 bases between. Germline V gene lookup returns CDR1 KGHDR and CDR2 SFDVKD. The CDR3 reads CATSDLLGARYNEQFF. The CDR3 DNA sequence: TGTGCCACCAGTGATTTGCTAGGGGCCCGTTACAATGAGCAGTTCTTC.

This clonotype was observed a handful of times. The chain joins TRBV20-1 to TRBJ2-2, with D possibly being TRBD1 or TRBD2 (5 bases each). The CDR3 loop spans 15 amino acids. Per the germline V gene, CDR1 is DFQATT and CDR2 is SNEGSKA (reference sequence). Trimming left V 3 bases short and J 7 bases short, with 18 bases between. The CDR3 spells CSARGRGRADGELFF. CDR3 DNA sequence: TGCAGTGCTAGGGGCCGGGGCAGGGCCGACGGGGAGCTGTTTTTT.

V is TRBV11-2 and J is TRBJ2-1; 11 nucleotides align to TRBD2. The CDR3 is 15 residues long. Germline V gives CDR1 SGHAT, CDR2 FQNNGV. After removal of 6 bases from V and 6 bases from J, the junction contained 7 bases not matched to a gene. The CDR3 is CASRLTGTSGNEQFF. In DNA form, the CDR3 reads TGTGCCAGCAGGTTGACCGGGACTAGCGGCAATGAGCAGTTCTTC.

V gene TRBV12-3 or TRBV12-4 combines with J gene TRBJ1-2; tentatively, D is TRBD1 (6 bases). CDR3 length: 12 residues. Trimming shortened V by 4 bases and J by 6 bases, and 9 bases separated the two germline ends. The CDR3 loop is CASSSWGHGYTF. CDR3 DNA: TGTGCCAGCAGTTCCTGGGGGCATGGCTACACCTTC.

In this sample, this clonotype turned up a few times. DNA for the CDR3: TGCGCCAGCAGCTTGTCCAGGACAGGGGCAAACACCATATATTTT. Its protein is CASSLSRTGANTIYF. This rearrangement joins TRBV5-1 to TRBJ1-3, with 9 bases fitting TRBD1. The junction had 5 bases not matched to a gene; V was cut back by 1 base and J by 6 bases. Germline loops: CDR1 SGHRS, CDR2 YFSETQ. This CDR3 has 15 residues.

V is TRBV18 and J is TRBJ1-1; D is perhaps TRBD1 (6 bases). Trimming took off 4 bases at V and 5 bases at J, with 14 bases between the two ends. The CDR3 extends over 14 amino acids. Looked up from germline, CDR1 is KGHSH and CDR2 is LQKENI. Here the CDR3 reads CASSLRGGLTEAFF. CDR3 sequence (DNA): TGTGCCAGCTCACTCCGGGGGGGGCTAACTGAAGCTTTCTTT.

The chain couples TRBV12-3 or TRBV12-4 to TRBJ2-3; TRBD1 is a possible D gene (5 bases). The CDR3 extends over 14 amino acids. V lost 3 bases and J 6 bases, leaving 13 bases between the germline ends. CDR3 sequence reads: CASSFGQGYDTQYF. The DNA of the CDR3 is TGTGCCAGCAGTTTTGGGCAGGGTTACGATACGCAGTATTTT.

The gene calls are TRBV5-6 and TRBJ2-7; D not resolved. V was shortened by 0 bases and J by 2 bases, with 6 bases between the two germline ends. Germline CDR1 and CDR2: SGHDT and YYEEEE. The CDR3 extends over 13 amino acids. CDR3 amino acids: CASSLGRAYEQYF. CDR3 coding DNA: TGTGCCAGCAGCTTGGGACGGGCCTACGAGCAGTACTTC.

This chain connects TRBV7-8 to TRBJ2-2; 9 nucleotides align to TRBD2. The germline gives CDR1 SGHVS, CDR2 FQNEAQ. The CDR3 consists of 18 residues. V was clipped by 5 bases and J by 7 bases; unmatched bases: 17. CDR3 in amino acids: CASSESRRAGGPGGELFF. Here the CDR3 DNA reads TGTGCCAGCAGCGAATCCAGGCGCGCGGGAGGGCCCGGCGGGGAGCTGTTTTTT.

The CDR3 here is CASSLGWSGDEQYF. The CDR3 DNA reads TGTGCCAGCAGCTTAGGTTGGTCGGGTGACGAGCAGTACTTC. The rearrangement links TRBV11-2 to TRBJ2-7; D unclear. Trimming shortened V by 1 base and J by 5 bases, and 12 bases separated the two germline ends. The V gene's germline CDR1 is SGHAT and CDR2 FQNNGV. The CDR3 has 14 amino acids.